This T cell receptor beta chain was recovered during a study of response to subunit inactivated influenza vaccine. Study-wide results and limits: That few new T cells are recruited by each seasonal influenza vaccination was the authors' suggestion.

The CDR3 length is 18 residues. Germline V gives CDR1 SGDLS, CDR2 YYNGEE. The junction had 15 bases not matched to a gene; V was cut back by 4 bases and J by 0 bases. About this clonotype: As yet, its antigen is unknown.

In TCRdb, the RT-PCR reads were re-called with MiXCR into one record per CDR3 protein. The table records some 500,000 distinct CDR3 sequences, more than 15% of them present only once. J is TRBJ2-7 and V is TRBV9, with 8 bases lining up with TRBD2. The starting material was CD4+ T cells sorted from PBMCs, obtained 23 to 25 months after vaccination. This TCR came from a man aged 50 to 69 who received an inactivated influenza vaccine. This CDR3 is CASSPRVGSGTFSYEQYF. In DNA, the CDR3 is TGTGCCAGCAGCCCCAGGGTGGGTAGCGGGACCTTCTCCTACGAGCAGTACTTC.